These T cell receptor beta chains were read from a single sample in a study of blood T cell repertoires in COVID-19. The table came from immunoSEQ multiplex PCR; TCRdb's copy has only in-frame clones and leaves some out. The sample holds 140,000 to 150,000 clones, over 80% seen once. The sequenced material came from peripheral blood. The receptors were sampled from a man in his sixties with active or convalescent COVID-19. CDR3s include the opening cysteine and the closing phenylalanine or tryptophan. A D gene is named only where the DNA matches it firmly. The size entry is marked missing in some rows and otherwise reads once, few, many or a size class.

>TRBV20-1|-|TRBJ1-1|-
CSASSSTEAFF
TGCAGTGCTAGTTCGAGCACTGAAGCTTTCTTT
>TRBV18|-|TRBJ2-4|-
CASSPPGTKNIQYF
TGTGCCAGCTCACCTCCGGGGACCAAAAACATTCAGTACTTC
>TRBV30|-|TRBJ2-1|TRBD1
CAWREDRGSLNEQFF
TGTGCCTGGAGGGAAGACAGGGGGTCCCTCAATGAGCAGTTCTTC
>TRBV2|-|TRBJ1-4|TRBD1
CASNTGTGNEKLFF
TGTGCCAGCAACACCGGGACAGGGAACGAAAAACTGTTTTTT
>TRBV28|-|TRBJ2-3|-
CASTSPSTDTQYF
TGTGCCAGCACTTCCCCTAGCACAGATACGCAGTATTTT
>TRBV7-9|-|TRBJ2-7|-
CASSLADYQREQYF
TGTGCCAGCAGCTTAGCGGACTACCAAAGGGAGCAGTACTTC
>TRBV27|-|TRBJ2-3|TRBD1
CASSLKTGGTSTDTQYF
TGTGCCAGCAGTCTCAAGACAGGGGGAACTAGCACAGATACGCAGTATTTT
>TRBV10-3|-|TRBJ2-7|TRBD1
CAISEVTGDHEQYF
TGTGCCATCAGTGAAGTGACAGGGGACCACGAGCAGTACTTC
>TRBV11-2|-|TRBJ2-7|TRBD2
CASSIGTSGTRFQYF
TGTGCCAGCAGCATTGGGACTAGCGGGACCCGTTTTCAGTACTTC
>TRBV4-2|-|TRBJ2-7|TRBD2
CASSQVSGRRNEQYF
TGTGCCAGCAGCCAGGTTAGCGGGAGGAGAAACGAGCAGTACTTC
>TRBV28|-|TRBJ2-7|TRBD2
CASSFAGGSYEQYF
TGTGCCAGCAGTTTTGCGGGAGGGTCCTACGAGCAGTACTTC
>TRBV4-1|-|TRBJ1-5|-
CASSQDQGKGQPQHF
TGCGCCAGCAGCCAAGATCAGGGGAAGGGCCAGCCCCAGCATTTT
>TRBV7-9|-|TRBJ2-2|-
CASGTGRLNTGELFF
TGTGCCAGCGGAACCGGGAGACTGAACACCGGGGAGCTGTTTTTT
>TRBV10-3|-|TRBJ2-3|-
CAISESSPPADTQYF
TGTGCCATCAGTGAGTCGAGTCCCCCGGCAGATACGCAGTATTTT
>TRBV4-1|-|TRBJ2-6|-
CASSPDPGSNRRNNVLTF
TGCGCCAGCAGCCCCGATCCGGGGTCCAATCGACGGAACAACGTCCTGACTTTC
>TRBV29-1|-|TRBJ1-2|-
CSVGLANYGYTF
TGCAGCGTTGGTCTCGCTAACTATGGCTACACCTTC
>TRBV5-1|-|TRBJ1-4|-
CASSPEPTGSGEKLFF
TGCGCCAGCAGCCCGGAACCAACAGGGTCCGGTGAAAAACTGTTTTTT
>TRBV18|-|TRBJ1-6|-
CASSPLPGFDSPLHF
TGTGCCAGCTCACCACTCCCGGGGTTCGATTCACCCCTCCACTTT
>TRBV5-1|once|TRBJ1-2|-
CASSNRVGYGYTF
TGCGCCAGCAGCAACAGGGTGGGCTATGGCTACACCTTC
>TRBV29-1|-|TRBJ1-2|-
CSVERDLANYGYTF
TGCAGCGTTGAACGGGACTTAGCTAACTATGGCTACACCTTC
>TRBV27|-|TRBJ2-5|TRBD2
CASSFAGAFQETQYF
TGTGCCAGCAGTTTCGCGGGAGCGTTTCAAGAGACCCAGTACTTC
>TRBV5-6|-|TRBJ1-2|-
CASSLTNYGYTF
TGTGCCAGCAGCTTGACAAACTATGGCTACACCTTC
>TRBV4-2|-|TRBJ2-1|TRBD2
CASSQASGLAGRAGNEQFF
TGTGCCAGCAGCCAGGCATCGGGACTAGCGGGACGGGCCGGGAATGAGCAGTTCTTC
>TRBV16|-|TRBJ1-6|-
CASSQAAGSPLHF
TGTGCCAGCAGCCAGGCAGCGGGGTCACCCCTCCACTTT
>TRBV20-1|-|TRBJ1-2|-
CSARDSGYTF
TGCAGTGCTAGAGATTCGGGCTACACCTTC
>TRBV5-1|-|TRBJ2-7|TRBD1
CASSSTGAAYEQYF
TGCGCCAGCAGCTCGACAGGGGCGGCCTACGAGCAGTACTTC
>TRBV3-1/TRBV3-2|-|TRBJ2-3|TRBD1
CASSQSRDRPTDTQYF
TGTGCCAGCAGCCAGTCACGGGACAGGCCCACAGATACGCAGTATTTT
>TRBV6-5|-|TRBJ2-2|-
CASRVGGTNTGELFF
TGTGCCAGCAGGGTGGGGGGAACGAACACCGGGGAGCTGTTTTTT
>TRBV6-5|-|TRBJ1-2|TRBD1
CASSRTGGGGYTF
TGTGCCAGCAGTCGGACAGGGGGCGGCGGCTACACCTTC
>TRBV28|-|TRBJ2-1|-
CASSFLVSEQFF
TGTGCCAGCAGTTTTCTTGTCAGTGAGCAGTTCTTC
>TRBV28|-|TRBJ2-7|-
CASSFRDSYEQYF
TGTGCCAGCAGTTTCAGGGATTCCTACGAGCAGTACTTC
>TRBV24-1|-|TRBJ2-2|TRBD2
CATSDLTGGRTTGELFF
TGTGCCACCAGTGATCTCACGGGGGGGCGGACCACCGGGGAGCTGTTTTTT
>TRBV7-2|-|TRBJ2-4|TRBD2
CASSLARTSGSRKNIQYF
TGTGCCAGCAGCTTAGCTAGGACTAGCGGGAGCCGCAAAAACATTCAGTACTTC
>TRBV7-2|-|TRBJ2-1|-
CASSLGGGNEQFF
TGTGCCAGCAGCTTAGGGGGAGGCAATGAGCAGTTCTTC